The present T cell receptor beta chain was sequenced within a study of CD8 T cells in Susac syndrome (dated by TCRdb to about 2019). About the study as a whole: Repertoire sequencing was used to test whether CD8+ T cell activation and differentiation in Susac syndrome was antigen driven. Here is what the overall study found, with its caveats: The study acknowledged that relatively few individuals were included in the TCR sequencing and HLA analysis.

In the case of this clonotype: Its antigen is unknown. No base quality values were provided; no much bigger clone lies one nucleotide off.

RNA was extracted with the RNeasy kit and roughly 0.45 to 1 ug was reverse transcribed using random hexamers. The immunoSEQ multiplex PCR assay, covering 54 Vbeta and 13 Jbeta segments, was used to amplify TCR beta CDR3 regions. Bias from PCR amplification was corrected by using a synthetic template baseline for primer optimization and for computational correction. The study's processing was this. Reads were assigned to V, D and J genes according to IMGT and analyzed in immunoSEQ Analyzer, with only productive sequences retained. To calculate clonality, Shannon entropy was normalized by log2 of the number of productive unique sequences and then subtracted from one. For each patient and control, public and private clones were evaluated among the 100 most prevalent clones. Clones were defined as Susac-specific if absent from the healthy and MS cohorts, from around 1,100 published viral clones and from other ImmuneACCESS disease sequences. Starting from the raw public reads, TCRdb applied fastp trimming at Q25, assembled clones with MiXCR and retained in-frame beta chains. All rows with the same CDR3 protein become a single entry with the most common DNA and genes. The V and J calls, along with clone size, are taken from TCRdb and not from the paper's own processing. This sample gives 150,000 to 200,000 distinct CDR3 sequences in total; roughly 92% of them show up just once. 0.09% to 0.095% of the sample belongs to the ten largest clones.

Peripheral blood CD8+ and CD4+ T cells from healthy donors, Susac syndrome patients and multiple sclerosis patients were profiled by high-throughput TCR beta sequencing. The multiple sclerosis controls were treatment-naive patients whose relapsing-remitting disease, either stable or active, fulfilled the revised McDonald criteria. Bulk CD8+ and CD4+ T cells were purified magnetically by negative isolation, whereas CD8+ TEMRA cells were enriched by FACS. Blood was collected in EDTA tubes and processed within 24 hours, with PBMCs isolated through density gradient centrifugation. PBMCs destined for TCR sequencing were cryopreserved in liquid nitrogen and later thawed in a 37 °C water bath. Purity of sorted or isolated CD4+, CD8+ and CD8+ TEMRA cells was at least 90%. V and J are truncated by 4 bases and 0 bases respectively, leaving an intervening sequence of 15 bases. The germline V gene supplies CDR1 MGHRA and CDR2 YSYEKL. CDR3 length: 16 amino acids, cysteine to phenylalanine. The CDR3 DNA has 48 bases and is translated from base 1.

This sequence originates from a human donor with multiple sclerosis. The V gene is TRBV4-1 and the J gene is TRBJ1-1; a tentative D call is TRBD1 (5 bases match). The specimen sequenced was CD4+ T cells from PBMCs. The CDR3 has the sequence CASSRGGQGVNTEAFF. Here is the DNA: TGCGCCAGCAGCCGGGGTGGTCAGGGAGTGAACACTGAAGCTTTCTTT.